This T cell receptor (beta chain) originates from a study of Graves' ophthalmopathy and Graves' hyperthyroidism. This clonotype showed up many times. For repertoire sequencing, the TCR beta CDR3 regions were amplified from RNA transcripts. An initial RT-PCR round employing HTBI primers preceded a second-round multiplex PCR. TCRdb reprocessed the multiplex PCR reads via MiXCR and lists one record per CDR3 protein. The sample yields about 220,000 distinct CDR3 sequences, 20% to 25% seen once. CDR1 is SGHVS, CDR2 FNYEAQ, per germline. The CDR3 is made up of 15 amino acids. Trimming at V came to 5 bases and at J to 2 bases, leaving 6 bases not matched to a gene. Each diagnosis was determined on the basis of clinical symptoms, serum thyroxine, TRAb, thyroid ultrasound and orbital computed tomography.

This sequence was found in a woman aged 45 to 65 with Graves' ophthalmopathy. Sample: peripheral blood. The V and J genes are TRBV7-6 and TRBJ1-3; TRBD1 matches at 7 bases. The CDR3 spells CASSPGQPPGNTIYF. The CDR3, as DNA: TGTGCCAGCAGCCCGGGACAGCCGCCTGGAAACACCATATATTTT.